A selection of T cell receptor beta chains follows, all from one sample in a study of T cell responses to AZD1222 COVID-19 vaccine. Repertoires were generated with immunoSEQ multiplex PCR, while TCRdb's copy carries only in-frame clones and drops some. The data hold some 140,000 clones, with approximately 91% observed a single time. Here the sequenced sample was peripheral blood, taken on day 0 of AZD1222 vaccination. Receptors originate from an adult in good health. Each CDR3 is given with its conserved first and last residue. The D gene is left open where the match is weak. The size entry is marked missing in some rows and otherwise reads once, few, many or a size class.

CDR3 length	J gene	clone size	V gene	D gene	CDR3 DNA	CDR3 protein
16	TRBJ1-5	once	TRBV7-2	NA	TGTGCCAGCAGCTTAGGAGGGGGGCTGAGCAATCAGCCCCAGCATTTT	CASSLGGGLSNQPQHF
12	TRBJ2-5	NA	TRBV29-1	NA	TGCAGCGTCCCCATAAGGGGAGAGACCCAGTACTTC	CSVPIRGETQYF
13	TRBJ1-2	NA	TRBV30	NA	TGTGCCTGGAGTGTATTGGACCGCTATGGCTACACCTTC	CAWSVLDRYGYTF
10	TRBJ1-2	NA	TRBV28	NA	TGTGCCAGCCTCGGGAAGGGCTACACCTTC	CASLGKGYTF
13	TRBJ1-1	NA	TRBV5-1	NA	TGCGCCAGCGGAGACAGTTTGAACACTGAAGCTTTCTTT	CASGDSLNTEAFF
11	TRBJ1-1	NA	TRBV28	NA	TGTGCCAGCAGTTTAGGTCCTGAAGCTTTCTTT	CASSLGPEAFF
14	TRBJ2-3	NA	TRBV5-1	NA	TGCGCCAGCGGTTCGCAGCCTAACACAGATACGCAGTATTTT	CASGSQPNTDTQYF
14	TRBJ2-7	NA	TRBV7-9	TRBD2	TGTGCCAGCAGCTCGACTAGCGGGGGGTACGAGCAGTACTTC	CASSSTSGGYEQYF
16	TRBJ2-1	NA	TRBV18	TRBD2	TGTGCCAGCTCTCTGAGAACTAGCGGAGAGACCAATGAGCAGTTCTTC	CASSLRTSGETNEQFF
13	TRBJ2-7	NA	TRBV6-5	TRBD1	TGTGCCAGCACCGGACAGGGAAGGTACGAGCAGTACTTC	CASTGQGRYEQYF
14	TRBJ1-1	NA	TRBV28	NA	TGTGCCAGCAGTTTTGGACGGTGGAACACTGAAGCTTTCTTT	CASSFGRWNTEAFF
14	TRBJ2-7	NA	TRBV27	NA	TGTGCCAGCAGTTTAATCGCCAGGAGCCACGAGCAGTACTTC	CASSLIARSHEQYF